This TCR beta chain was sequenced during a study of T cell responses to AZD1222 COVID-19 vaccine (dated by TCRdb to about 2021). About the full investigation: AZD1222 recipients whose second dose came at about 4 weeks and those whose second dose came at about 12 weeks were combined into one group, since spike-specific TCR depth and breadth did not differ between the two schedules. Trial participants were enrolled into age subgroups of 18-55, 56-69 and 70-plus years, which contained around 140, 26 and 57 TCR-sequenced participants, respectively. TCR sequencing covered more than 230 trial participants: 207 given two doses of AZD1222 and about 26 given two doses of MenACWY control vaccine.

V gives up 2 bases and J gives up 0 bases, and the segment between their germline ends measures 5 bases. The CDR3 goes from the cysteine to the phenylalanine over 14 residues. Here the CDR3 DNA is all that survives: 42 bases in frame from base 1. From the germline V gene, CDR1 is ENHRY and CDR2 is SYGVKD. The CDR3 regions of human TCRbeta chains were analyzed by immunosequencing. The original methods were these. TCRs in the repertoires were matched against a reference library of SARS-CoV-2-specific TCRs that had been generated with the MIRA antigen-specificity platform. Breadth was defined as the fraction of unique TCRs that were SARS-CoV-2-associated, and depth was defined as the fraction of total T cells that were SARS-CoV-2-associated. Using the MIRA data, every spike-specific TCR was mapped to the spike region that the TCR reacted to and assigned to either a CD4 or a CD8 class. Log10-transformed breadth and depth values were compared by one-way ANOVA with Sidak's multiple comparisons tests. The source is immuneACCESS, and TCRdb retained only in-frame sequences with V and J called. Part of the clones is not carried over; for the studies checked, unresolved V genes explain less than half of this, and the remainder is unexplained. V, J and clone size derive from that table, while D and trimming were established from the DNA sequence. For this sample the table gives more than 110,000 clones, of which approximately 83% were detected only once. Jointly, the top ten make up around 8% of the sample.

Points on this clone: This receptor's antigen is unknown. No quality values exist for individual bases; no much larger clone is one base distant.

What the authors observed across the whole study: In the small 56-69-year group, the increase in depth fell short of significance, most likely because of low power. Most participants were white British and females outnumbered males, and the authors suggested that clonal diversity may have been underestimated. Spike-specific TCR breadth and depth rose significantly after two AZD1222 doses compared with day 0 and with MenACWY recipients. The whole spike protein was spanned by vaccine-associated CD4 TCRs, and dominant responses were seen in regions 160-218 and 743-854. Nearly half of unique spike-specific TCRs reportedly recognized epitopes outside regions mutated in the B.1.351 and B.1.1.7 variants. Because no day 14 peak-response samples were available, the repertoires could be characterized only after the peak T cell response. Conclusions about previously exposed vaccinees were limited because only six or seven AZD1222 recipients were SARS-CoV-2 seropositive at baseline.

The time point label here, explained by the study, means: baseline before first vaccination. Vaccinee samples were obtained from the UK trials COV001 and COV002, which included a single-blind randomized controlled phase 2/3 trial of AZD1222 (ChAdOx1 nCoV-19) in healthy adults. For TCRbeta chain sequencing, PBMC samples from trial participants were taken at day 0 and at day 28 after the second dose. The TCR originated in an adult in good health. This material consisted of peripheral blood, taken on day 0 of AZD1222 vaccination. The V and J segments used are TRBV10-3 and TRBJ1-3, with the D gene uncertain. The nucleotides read TGTGCCATCAGTGAGGACATCTCTGGAAACACCATATATTTT. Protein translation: CAISEDISGNTIYF.